This TCR beta chain stems from a study of OX40 agonist ivuxolimab in advanced cancers. Across the whole study: The patients' treatment was ivuxolimab, an agonistic anti-OX40 (CD134) antibody. The group had a mean age of about 64 years, ranged from about 20 to 85, and was 80% to 90% male.

Study-level points and caveats: Clonal expansion from baseline to week 6 occurred in both CD4+ and CD8+ T cells.

This CDR3 has 15 residues. Germline V gene data show CDR1 as SGHRS and CDR2 as YFSETQ. V lost 1 base and J lost 1; bases outside the gene matches: 4. The repertoire was sequenced with immunoSEQ multiplex PCR; TCRdb's copy has only in-frame clones and lacks some. The table has around 70,000 clones, 84% seen once. On this clone: The antigen remains undetermined. This specimen includes other DNA sequences encoding the same CDR3.

The V gene is TRBV5-1, the J gene TRBJ2-5; 7 nucleotides align to TRBD1. This sample comprised CD4+ or CD8+ T cells sorted from blood, obtained in a trial of the OX40 agonist ivuxolimab. This clonotype originated in an adult with an advanced solid tumor such as melanoma, head and neck, liver or kidney cancer. The chain's CDR3 is CASSLSGGTQETQYF. The CDR3 DNA follows: TGCGCCAGCAGCTTGTCAGGGGGAACCCAAGAGACCCAGTACTTC.